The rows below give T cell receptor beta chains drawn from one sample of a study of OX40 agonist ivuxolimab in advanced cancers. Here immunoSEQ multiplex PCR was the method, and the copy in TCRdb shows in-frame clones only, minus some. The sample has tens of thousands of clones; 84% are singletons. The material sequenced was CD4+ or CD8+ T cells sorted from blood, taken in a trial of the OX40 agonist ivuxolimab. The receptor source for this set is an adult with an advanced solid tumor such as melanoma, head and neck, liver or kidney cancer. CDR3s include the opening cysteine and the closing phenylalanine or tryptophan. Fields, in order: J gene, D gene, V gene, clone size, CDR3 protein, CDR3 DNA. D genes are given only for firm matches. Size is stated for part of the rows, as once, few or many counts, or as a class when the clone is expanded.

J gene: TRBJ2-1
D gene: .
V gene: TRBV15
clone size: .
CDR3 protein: CATSRAGTGQEEQFF
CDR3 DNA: TGTGCCACCAGCAGAGCAGGGACCGGGCAAGAAGAGCAGTTCTTC

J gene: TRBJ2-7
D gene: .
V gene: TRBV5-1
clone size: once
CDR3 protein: CASSRQASSYEQYF
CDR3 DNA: TGCGCCAGCAGCAGGCAAGCGTCCTCCTACGAGCAGTACTTC

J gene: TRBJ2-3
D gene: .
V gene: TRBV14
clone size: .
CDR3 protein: CASSQGSSFATQYF
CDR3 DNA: TGTGCCAGCAGCCAAGGAAGTAGCTTCGCTACGCAGTATTTT

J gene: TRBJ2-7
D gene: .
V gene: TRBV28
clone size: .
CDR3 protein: CASSSTGRFRYEQYF
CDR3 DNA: TGTGCCAGCAGTTCCACCGGCAGGTTTCGGTACGAGCAGTACTTC

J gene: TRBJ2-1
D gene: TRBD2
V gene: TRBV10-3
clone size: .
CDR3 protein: CAINGLAGGGEQFF
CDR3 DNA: TGTGCCATCAACGGACTAGCGGGAGGTGGGGAGCAGTTCTTC

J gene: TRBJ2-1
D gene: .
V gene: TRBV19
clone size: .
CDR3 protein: CASSIVTVGNEQFF
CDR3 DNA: TGTGCCAGTAGTATAGTGACAGTGGGGAATGAGCAGTTCTTC

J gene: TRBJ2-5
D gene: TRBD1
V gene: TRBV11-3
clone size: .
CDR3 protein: CASSFGAAGGKETQYF
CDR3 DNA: TGTGCCAGCAGCTTTGGTGCCGCAGGGGGCAAAGAGACCCAGTACTTC

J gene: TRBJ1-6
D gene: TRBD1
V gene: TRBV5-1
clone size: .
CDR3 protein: CASSREGTGDVRSYNSPLHF
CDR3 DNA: TGCGCCAGCAGCCGGGAGGGAACAGGGGATGTACGGTCCTATAATTCACCCCTCCACTTT

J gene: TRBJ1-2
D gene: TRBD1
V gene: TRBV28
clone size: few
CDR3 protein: CASSRQGAAPTYTF
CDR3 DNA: TGTGCCAGCAGTAGACAGGGGGCGGCCCCAACCTACACCTTC

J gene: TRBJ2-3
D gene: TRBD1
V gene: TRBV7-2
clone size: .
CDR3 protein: CASSLAAPDRGRDF
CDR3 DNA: TGTGCCAGCAGCTTAGCCGCCCCGGACAGGGGAAGGGATTTT

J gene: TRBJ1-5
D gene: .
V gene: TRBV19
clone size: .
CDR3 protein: CASRVAGGDWRNQPQHF
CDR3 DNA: TGTGCCAGTAGGGTGGCAGGTGGGGATTGGCGCAATCAGCCCCAGCATTTT

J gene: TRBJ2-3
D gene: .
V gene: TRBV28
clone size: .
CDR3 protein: CASSLRDLIKSTDTQYF
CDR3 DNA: TGTGCCAGCAGTCTTCGGGACCTTATTAAAAGCACAGATACGCAGTATTTT

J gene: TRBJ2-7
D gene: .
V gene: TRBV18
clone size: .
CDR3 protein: CASSPGVPQGEQYF
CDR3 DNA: TGTGCCAGCTCACCTGGGGTCCCTCAAGGGGAGCAGTACTTC

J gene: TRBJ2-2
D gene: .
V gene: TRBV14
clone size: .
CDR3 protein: CASSQIGIGELFF
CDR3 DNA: TGTGCCAGCAGCCAAATAGGTATCGGGGAGCTGTTTTTT

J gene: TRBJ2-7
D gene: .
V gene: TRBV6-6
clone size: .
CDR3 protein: CASSYGTNYEQYF
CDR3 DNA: TGTGCCAGCAGTTACGGGACGAACTACGAGCAGTACTTC

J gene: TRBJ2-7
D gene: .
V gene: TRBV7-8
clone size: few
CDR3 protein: CASRYSDYPSYEQYF
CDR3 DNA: TGTGCCAGCAGGTATTCGGACTACCCCTCCTACGAGCAGTACTTC

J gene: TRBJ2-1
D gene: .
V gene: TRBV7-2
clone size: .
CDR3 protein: CAITSELTYNEQFF
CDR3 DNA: TGTGCCATTACCAGCGAACTAACTTACAATGAGCAGTTCTTC

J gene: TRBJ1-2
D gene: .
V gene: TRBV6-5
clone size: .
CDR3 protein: CASSGVSFADGYTF
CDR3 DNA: TGTGCCAGCAGCGGAGTTAGTTTTGCGGATGGCTACACCTTC

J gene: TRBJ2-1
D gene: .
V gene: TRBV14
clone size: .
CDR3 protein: CASSHLGAELSNEQFF
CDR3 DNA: TGTGCCAGCAGCCACCTGGGAGCGGAGCTAAGTAATGAGCAGTTCTTC

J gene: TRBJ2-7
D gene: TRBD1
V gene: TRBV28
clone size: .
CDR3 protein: CASSSGQNRGYEQYF
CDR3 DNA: TGTGCCAGCAGTTCCGGGCAGAACAGGGGTTACGAGCAGTACTTC

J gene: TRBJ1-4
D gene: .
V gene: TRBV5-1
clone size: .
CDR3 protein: CASSLGDLNEKLFF
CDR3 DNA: TGCGCCAGCAGCTTGGGGGACCTAAATGAAAAACTGTTTTTT

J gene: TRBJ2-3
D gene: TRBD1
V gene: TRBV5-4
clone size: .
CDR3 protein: CASSLFGTGTDTQYF
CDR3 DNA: TGTGCCAGCAGCTTGTTTGGGACAGGCACAGATACGCAGTATTTT

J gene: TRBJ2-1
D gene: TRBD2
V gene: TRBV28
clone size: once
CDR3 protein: CASSSRTSGGNEQFF
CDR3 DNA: TGTGCCAGCAGTTCCCGGACTAGCGGGGGGAATGAGCAGTTCTTC

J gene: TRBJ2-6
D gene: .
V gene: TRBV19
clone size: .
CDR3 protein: CASSIQGHGANVLTF
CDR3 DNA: TGTGCCAGTAGTATACAGGGCCATGGGGCCAACGTCCTGACTTTC

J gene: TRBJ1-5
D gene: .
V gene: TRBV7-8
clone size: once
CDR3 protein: CASSTRTVSNQPQHF
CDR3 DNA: TGTGCCAGCAGCACTCGGACAGTGAGCAATCAGCCCCAGCATTTT

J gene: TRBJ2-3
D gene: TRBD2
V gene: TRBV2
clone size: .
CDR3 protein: CASSSQLAGSRDTQYF
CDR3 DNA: TGTGCCAGCAGTTCCCAATTAGCGGGATCTCGAGATACGCAGTATTTT

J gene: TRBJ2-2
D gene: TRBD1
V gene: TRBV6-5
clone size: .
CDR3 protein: CASRTGGPGELFF
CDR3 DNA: TGTGCCAGCCGGACAGGGGGTCCCGGGGAGCTGTTTTTT

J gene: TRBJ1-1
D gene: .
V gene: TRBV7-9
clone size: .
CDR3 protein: CASSLGGRQTEAFF
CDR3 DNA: TGTGCCAGCAGCTTAGGAGGGCGGCAAACTGAAGCTTTCTTT

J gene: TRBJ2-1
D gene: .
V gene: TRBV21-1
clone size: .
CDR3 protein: CASSKVTGNSSYNEQFF
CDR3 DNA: TGTGCCAGCAGCAAAGTAACCGGTAACAGCTCCTACAATGAGCAGTTCTTC

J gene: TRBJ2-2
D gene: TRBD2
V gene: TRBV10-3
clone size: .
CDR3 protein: CAISESASGTNTGELFF
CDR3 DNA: TGTGCCATCAGTGAGTCGGCTAGCGGGACGAACACCGGGGAGCTGTTTTTT

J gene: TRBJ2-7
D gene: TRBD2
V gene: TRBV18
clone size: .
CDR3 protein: CASSPPGIAGNTHEQYF
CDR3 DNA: TGTGCCAGCTCTCCCCCGGGGATAGCGGGAAACACTCACGAGCAGTACTTC

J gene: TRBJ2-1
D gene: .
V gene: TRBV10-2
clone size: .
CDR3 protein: CASSELQRSYNEQFF
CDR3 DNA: TGCGCCAGCAGTGAATTGCAGAGATCCTACAATGAGCAGTTCTTC

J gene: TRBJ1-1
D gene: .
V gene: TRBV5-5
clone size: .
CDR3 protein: CASSLETEAFF
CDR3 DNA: TGTGCCAGCAGCTTGGAGACTGAAGCTTTCTTT

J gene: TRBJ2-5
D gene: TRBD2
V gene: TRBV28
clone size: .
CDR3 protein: CASSPREAQYF
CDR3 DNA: TGTGCCAGCAGCCCACGGGAGGCCCAGTACTTC

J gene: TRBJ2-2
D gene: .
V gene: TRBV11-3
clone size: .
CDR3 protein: CASSFIGVGELFF
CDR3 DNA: TGTGCCAGCAGCTTCATAGGGGTCGGGGAGCTGTTTTTT

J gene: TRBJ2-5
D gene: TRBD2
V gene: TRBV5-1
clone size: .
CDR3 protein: CASSLWGLAQQETQYF
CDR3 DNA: TGCGCCAGCAGCTTGTGGGGACTAGCGCAACAAGAGACCCAGTACTTC

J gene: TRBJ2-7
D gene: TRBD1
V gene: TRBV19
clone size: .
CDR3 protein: CASSSGQGLYSEQYF
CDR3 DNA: TGTGCCAGTAGTTCTGGACAGGGTCTCTACTCCGAGCAGTACTTC

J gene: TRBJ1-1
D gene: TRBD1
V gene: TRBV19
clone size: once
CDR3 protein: CASGGTETGGGNTEAFF
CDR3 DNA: TGTGCCAGTGGAGGGACGGAGACAGGGGGTGGAAACACTGAAGCTTTCTTT

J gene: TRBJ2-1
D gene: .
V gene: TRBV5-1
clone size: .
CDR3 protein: CASSHPGAGTIEQFF
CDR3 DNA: TGCGCCAGCAGCCACCCCGGGGCAGGGACAATCGAGCAGTTCTTC

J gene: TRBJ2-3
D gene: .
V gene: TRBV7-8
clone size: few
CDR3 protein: CASSLGRGSEDTQYF
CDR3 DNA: TGTGCCAGCAGCTTAGGAAGAGGGAGCGAGGATACGCAGTATTTT

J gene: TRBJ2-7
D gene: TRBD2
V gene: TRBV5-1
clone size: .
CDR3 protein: CASSLGASGYPHEQYF
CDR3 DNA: TGCGCCAGCAGCTTGGGGGCTAGCGGATATCCCCACGAGCAGTACTTC

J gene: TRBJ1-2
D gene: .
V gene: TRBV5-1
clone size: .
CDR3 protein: CASSFGGGSRSGYTF
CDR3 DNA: TGCGCCAGCAGCTTTGGGGGCGGATCGCGGTCGGGCTACACCTTC

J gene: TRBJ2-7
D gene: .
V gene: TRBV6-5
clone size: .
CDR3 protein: CASSYATTYEQYF
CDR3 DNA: TGTGCCAGCAGTTACGCCACCACCTACGAGCAGTACTTC

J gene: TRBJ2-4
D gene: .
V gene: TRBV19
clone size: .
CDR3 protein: CASMGQGNKNIQYF
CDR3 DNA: TGTGCCAGTATGGGGCAGGGAAACAAAAACATTCAGTACTTC

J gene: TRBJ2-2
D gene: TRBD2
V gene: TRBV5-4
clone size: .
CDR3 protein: CASSSGTRNTGELFF
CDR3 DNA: TGTGCCAGCAGCTCCGGGACTAGGAACACCGGGGAGCTGTTTTTT

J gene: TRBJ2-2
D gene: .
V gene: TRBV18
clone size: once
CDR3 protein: CASSPISTNGELFF
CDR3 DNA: TGTGCCAGCTCTCCGATTTCAACCAACGGGGAGCTGTTTTTT

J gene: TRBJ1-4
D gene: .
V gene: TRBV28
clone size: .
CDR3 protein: CASSPPVGTTNEKLFF
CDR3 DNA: TGTGCCAGCAGCCCCCCGGTGGGAACCACTAATGAAAAACTGTTTTTT

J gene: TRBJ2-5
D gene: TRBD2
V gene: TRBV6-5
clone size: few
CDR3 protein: CASSPPRSPRGAQYF
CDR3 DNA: TGTGCCAGCAGTCCCCCCCGGTCACCACGGGGGGCCCAGTACTTC

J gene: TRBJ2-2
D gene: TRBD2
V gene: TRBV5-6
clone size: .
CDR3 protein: CASSLGAGGRTGELFF
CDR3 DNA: TGTGCCAGCAGCTTGGGAGCGGGAGGTCGTACCGGGGAGCTGTTTTTT

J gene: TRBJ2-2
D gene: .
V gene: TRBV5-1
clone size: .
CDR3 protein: CASSPGATFGELFF
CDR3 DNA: TGCGCCAGCAGCCCCGGGGCAACGTTCGGGGAGCTGTTTTTT

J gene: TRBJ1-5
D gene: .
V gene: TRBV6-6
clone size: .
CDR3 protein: CASSYSSRGNQPQHF
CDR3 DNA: TGTGCCAGCAGTTACTCGAGCAGGGGCAATCAGCCCCAGCATTTT

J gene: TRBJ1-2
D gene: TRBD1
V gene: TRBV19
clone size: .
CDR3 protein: CASRPGQGGYTF
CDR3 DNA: TGTGCCAGTAGACCTGGACAGGGAGGCTACACCTTC

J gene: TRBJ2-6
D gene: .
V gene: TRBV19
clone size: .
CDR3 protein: CASSIRRGPGANVLTF
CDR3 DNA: TGTGCCAGTAGTATAAGGAGGGGACCTGGGGCCAACGTCCTGACTTTC